The subject of this entry is one TCR beta chain. These data belong to a study of technical replicates of blood from a handful of donors. The germline gives CDR1 MGHRA, CDR2 YSYEKL. The trim removed 5 bases at V and 6 bases at J, leaving 7 bases unmatched. The CDR3 spans 16 residues. This table comes from immunoSEQ multiplex PCR, and its TCRdb copy is limited to in-frame clones, with some not included. The table lists fewer than 90,000 clones, roughly 93% of them singletons. This rearrangement joins TRBV4-1 to TRBJ2-2; 12 bases line up with TRBD2. The sequencing sample was made of T cells isolated from PBMCs. The receptor was isolated from a human donor in good health. This CDR3 is CASSGQLAGGAGELFF. The CDR3 bases are TGCGCCAGCAGCGGACAACTAGCGGGGGGCGCCGGGGAGCTGTTTTTT.